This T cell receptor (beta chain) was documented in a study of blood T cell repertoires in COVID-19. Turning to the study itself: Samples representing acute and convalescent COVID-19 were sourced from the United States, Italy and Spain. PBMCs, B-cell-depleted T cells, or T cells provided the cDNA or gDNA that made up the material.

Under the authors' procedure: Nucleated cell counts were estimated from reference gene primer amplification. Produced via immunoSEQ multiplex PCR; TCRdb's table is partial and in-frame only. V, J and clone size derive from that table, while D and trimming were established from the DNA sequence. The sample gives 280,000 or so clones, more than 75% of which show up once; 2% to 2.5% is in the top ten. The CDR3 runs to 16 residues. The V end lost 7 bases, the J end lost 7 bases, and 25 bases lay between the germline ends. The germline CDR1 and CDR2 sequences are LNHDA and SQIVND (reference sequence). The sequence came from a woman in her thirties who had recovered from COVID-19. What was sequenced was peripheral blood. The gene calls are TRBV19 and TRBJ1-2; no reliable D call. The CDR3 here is CASNTKFYDLAAGYTF. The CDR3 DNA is TGTGCCAGTAATACCAAGTTCTACGACCTTGCGGCTGGCTACACCTTC.